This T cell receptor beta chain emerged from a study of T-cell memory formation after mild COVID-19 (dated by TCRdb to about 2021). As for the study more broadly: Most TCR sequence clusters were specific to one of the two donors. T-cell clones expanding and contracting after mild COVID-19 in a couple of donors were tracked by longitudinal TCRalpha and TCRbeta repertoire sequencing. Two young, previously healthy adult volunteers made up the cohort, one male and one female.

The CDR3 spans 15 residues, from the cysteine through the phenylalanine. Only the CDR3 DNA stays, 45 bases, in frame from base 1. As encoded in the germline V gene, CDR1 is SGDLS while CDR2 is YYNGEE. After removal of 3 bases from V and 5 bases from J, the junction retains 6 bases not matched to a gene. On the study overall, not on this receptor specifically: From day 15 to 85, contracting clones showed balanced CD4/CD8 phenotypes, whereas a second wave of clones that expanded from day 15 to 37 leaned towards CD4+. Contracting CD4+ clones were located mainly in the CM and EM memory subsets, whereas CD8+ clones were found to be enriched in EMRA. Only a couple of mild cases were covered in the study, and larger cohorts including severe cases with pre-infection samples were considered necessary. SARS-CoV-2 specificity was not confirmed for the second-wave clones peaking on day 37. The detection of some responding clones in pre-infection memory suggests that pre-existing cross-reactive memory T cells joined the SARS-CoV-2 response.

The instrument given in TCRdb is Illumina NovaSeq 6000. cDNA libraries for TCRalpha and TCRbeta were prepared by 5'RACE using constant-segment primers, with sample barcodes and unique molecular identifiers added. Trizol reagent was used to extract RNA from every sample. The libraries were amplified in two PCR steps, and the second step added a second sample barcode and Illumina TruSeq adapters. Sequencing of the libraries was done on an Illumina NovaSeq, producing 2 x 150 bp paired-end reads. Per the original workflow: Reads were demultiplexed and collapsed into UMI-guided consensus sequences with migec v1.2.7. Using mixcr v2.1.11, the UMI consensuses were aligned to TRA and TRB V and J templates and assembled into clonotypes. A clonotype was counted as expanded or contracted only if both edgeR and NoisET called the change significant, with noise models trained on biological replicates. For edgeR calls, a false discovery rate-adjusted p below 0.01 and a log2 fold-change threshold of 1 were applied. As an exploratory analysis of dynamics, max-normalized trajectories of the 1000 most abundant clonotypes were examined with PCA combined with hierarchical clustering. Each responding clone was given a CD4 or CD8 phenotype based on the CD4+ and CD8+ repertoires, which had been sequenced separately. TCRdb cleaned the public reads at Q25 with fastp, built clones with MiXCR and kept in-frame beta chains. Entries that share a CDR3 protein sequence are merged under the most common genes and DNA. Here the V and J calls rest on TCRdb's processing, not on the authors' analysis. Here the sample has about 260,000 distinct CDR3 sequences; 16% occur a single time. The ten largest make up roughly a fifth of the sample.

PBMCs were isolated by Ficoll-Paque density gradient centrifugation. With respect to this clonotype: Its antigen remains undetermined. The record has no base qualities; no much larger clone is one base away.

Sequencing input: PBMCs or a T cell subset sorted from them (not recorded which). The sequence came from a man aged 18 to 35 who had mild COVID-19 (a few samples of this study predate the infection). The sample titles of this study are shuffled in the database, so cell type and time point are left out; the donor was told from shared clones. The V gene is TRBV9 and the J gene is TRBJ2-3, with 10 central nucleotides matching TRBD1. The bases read TGTGCCAGCAGCGGACAGGGGGCTTGGGGAGATACGCAGTATTTT. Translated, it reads CASSGQGAWGDTQYF.